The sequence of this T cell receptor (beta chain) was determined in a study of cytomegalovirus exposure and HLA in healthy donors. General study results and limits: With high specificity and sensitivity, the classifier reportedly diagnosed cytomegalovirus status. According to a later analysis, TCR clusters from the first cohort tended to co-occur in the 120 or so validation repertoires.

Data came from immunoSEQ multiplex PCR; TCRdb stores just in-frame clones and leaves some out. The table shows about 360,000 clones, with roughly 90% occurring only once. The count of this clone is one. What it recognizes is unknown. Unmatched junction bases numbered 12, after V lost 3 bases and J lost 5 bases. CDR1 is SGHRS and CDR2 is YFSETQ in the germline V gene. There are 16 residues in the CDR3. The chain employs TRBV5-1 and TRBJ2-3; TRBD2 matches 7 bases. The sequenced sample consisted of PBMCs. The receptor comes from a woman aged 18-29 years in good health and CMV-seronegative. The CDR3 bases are TGCGCCAGCAGCTATCAGACGGGCGGGGGATTAGATACGCAGTATTTT. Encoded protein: CASSYQTGGGLDTQYF.